The TCR beta chain described here comes from a study of molecular identifiers for immune sequencing clone quantification. The CDR3 covers 15 residues. V was trimmed by 1 base and J by 1 base, leaving 8 bases between them. The germline V gene encodes CDR1 LGHNA and CDR2 YNFKEQ. This clonotype was detected many times. TCRdb analysed the PCR reads with MiXCR anew, one entry per CDR3 protein. The table records approximately 670,000 distinct CDR3 sequences, 15% to 20% of them present only once. Sequencing used naive CD8+ T cells from blood, with Jurkat cell RNA spiked in. The subset denotes: FACS-sorted CD8+CD4-CCR7+CD45RA+ naive T cells. This TCR came from a human donor in good health. Some libraries in this study had Jurkat cell RNA spiked in. This sequence joins TRBV4-2 and TRBJ1-5; D ambiguous. CDR3 loop: CASSQVADSNQPQHF. The DNA for the CDR3 is TGTGCCAGCAGCCAAGTAGCGGACAGCAATCAGCCCCAGCATTTT.